Presented here are 28 T cell receptor beta chains from one specimen sequenced in a study of T cells expressing NK-cell markers. TCRdb re-called the 5' RACE reads and catalogs CDR3 proteins one per entry, DNA excluded. This table holds 300,000 to 450,000 distinct CDR3 sequences. The sample was blood T cells: a sorted CD56 or NKG2C T cell subset, CD4+ or CD8+ T cells, or bulk PBMC T cells (not recorded which). Source of these receptors: a man aged 18-69 years in good health.

The J gene is TRBJ2-7, the V gene TRBV28; the D call of TRBD1 rests on TCRdb alone, since no DNA is present to check it. This CDR3 contains 12 residues. Germline CDR1 and CDR2: MDHEN and SYDVKM. CDR3 amino acids: CASSLGTAEQYF. Full variable domain (remainder filled in from reference TRBV28 and TRBJ2-7): DVKVTQSSRYLVKRTGEKVFLECVQDMDHENMFWYRQDPGLGLRLIYFSYDVKMKEKGDIPEGYSVSREKKERFSLILESASTNQTSMYLCASSLGTAEQYFGPGTRLTVT.

The rearrangement joins TRBV2 to TRBJ1-1; TCRdb picks TRBD1, but there is no DNA to check that call. Per germline, CDR1 SNHLY and CDR2 FYNNEI. There are 16 residues in the CDR3. CDR3 loop: CASSPPSGTGIEEAFF.

V gene TRBV5-1 combines with J gene TRBJ2-1; with no DNA, the TCRdb D assignment of TRBD1 cannot be verified. Germline V lookup: CDR1 SGHRS, CDR2 YFSETQ. CDR3 length equals 15 residues. The CDR3 here is CASSLVGQGIHEQFF.

The chain couples TRBV11-2 to TRBJ2-7; TCRdb reports TRBD2, a call that lacks DNA to check it against. The CDR3 contains 16 residues. From germline, CDR1 is SGHAT and CDR2 FQNNGV. CDR3 in amino acids: CASSLVGTSGSYEQYF.

This chain links TRBV12-3 or TRBV12-4 with TRBJ2-2. The CDR3 runs 16 residues. Here the CDR3 reads CASSLFGFTNTGELFF.

The chain combines TRBV6-1 with TRBJ2-1; lacking DNA, the TRBD2 call made by TCRdb goes unchecked. CDR3 length: 13 amino acids. CDR1 is MNHNS, CDR2 SASEGT, per germline. The CDR3 loop reads CASSRGLVNEQFF.

The V gene is TRBV6-5, the J gene TRBJ2-7; TCRdb picks TRBD1, but there is no DNA to check that call. Germline values: CDR1 MNHEY, CDR2 SVGAGI. The CDR3 totals 11 residues. The CDR3 loop reads CATSGFYEQYF.

The V and J genes are TRBV29-1 and TRBJ2-7; TCRdb proposes TRBD1, but this gene call is untestable without DNA. Germline CDR1 is SQVTM and CDR2 is ANQGSEA. The CDR3 is 14 residues long. CDR3 protein: CSVGGGETGYEQYF.

The rearrangement uses TRBV10-3 and TRBJ1-2; TCRdb picks TRBD1, but there is no DNA to check that call. The CDR3 spans 13 residues. CDR1 and CDR2 from the germline V gene are ENHRY and SYGVKD. The CDR3 sequence is CAISDLDRGGYTF.

The rearrangement links TRBV6-1 to TRBJ2-5; the TCRdb D gene call, TRBD1, has no DNA to confirm it. The CDR3 totals 13 residues. Germline-derived CDR1 and CDR2 are MNHNS and SASEGT. The chain's CDR3 is CASLSLGYETQYF.

The rearrangement uses TRBV12-3 or TRBV12-4 and TRBJ2-7. The length of the CDR3 is 13 residues. The CDR3 loop is CASGLRGNYEQYF.

The chain recombines TRBV12-3 or TRBV12-4 with TRBJ2-6; TCRdb picks TRBD1, but there is no DNA to check that call. The CDR3 contains 17 residues. CDR3 residues: CASSLTAGGSGANVLTF.

The chain has TRBV11-2 and TRBJ2-7; the D gene TCRdb calls, TRBD2, cannot be checked with no DNA. Germline CDR1 is SGHAT and CDR2 is FQNNGV. This CDR3 spans 15 amino acids. CDR3 residues: CASSSRGAFGYEQYF.

This chain joins TRBV30 and TRBJ2-3; absent DNA, TCRdb's TRBD1 call cannot be checked. This CDR3 contains 13 residues. CDR1 GTSNPN and CDR2 SVGIG come from the germline V gene (reference sequence). CDR3 sequence: CAWSAQGADTQYF.

This chain joins TRBV29-1 and TRBJ1-5. Germline V lookup: CDR1 SQVTM, CDR2 ANQGSEA. The length of the CDR3 is 14 residues. CDR3: CSVAQDYSNQPQHF.

The chain combines TRBV5-1 with TRBJ2-3; TCRdb returns TRBD2, unconfirmable since there is no DNA. This CDR3 region has 14 residues. The germline CDR1 and CDR2 sequences are SGHRS and YFSETQ. The chain's CDR3 is CASSTRLAGDTQYF.

The chain carries TRBV10-3 and TRBJ1-1. The CDR3 sequence is 13 residues long. Germline CDR1 is ENHRY and CDR2 is SYGVKD. This CDR3 is CANAENSNTEAFF.

The chain couples TRBV6-1 to TRBJ2-5; TCRdb proposes TRBD1, but this gene call is untestable without DNA. From germline, CDR1 is MNHNS and CDR2 SASEGT. This CDR3 comprises 14 residues. The chain's CDR3 is CASAYGLQGETQYF.

The chain recombines TRBV28 with TRBJ2-7; checking the TCRdb D call of TRBD2 is not possible without DNA. Germline V CDR1 and CDR2: MDHEN, SYDVKM. The CDR3 extends over 15 amino acids. The CDR3 here is CASSSPGLAAYEQYF.

The chain is built from TRBV6-1 and TRBJ1-5; TCRdb names TRBD1, which stays unverified in the absence of DNA. The CDR3 has 14 residues. Germline-derived CDR1 and CDR2 are MNHNS and SASEGT. CDR3 region: CASSVPQGVQPQHF.

This sequence joins TRBV4-2 and TRBJ1-1. In germline, CDR1 is LGHNA, CDR2 YNFKEQ. CDR3 length: 15 residues. The CDR3 sequence is CASSQETAVGTEAFF.

The chain uses TRBV6-1 and TRBJ1-1. This CDR3 is built from 16 residues. Germline lookup yields CDR1 MNHNS and CDR2 SASEGT. The CDR3 reads CASGQGSRPKNTEAFF.

This rearrangement joins TRBV14 to TRBJ1-2; with no DNA, the TCRdb D assignment of TRBD1 cannot be verified. This CDR3 is built from 13 residues. CDR1 and CDR2 (germline): SGHDN, FVKESK. The CDR3 sequence: CASSPWDGYGYTF.

The genes are TRBV5-3 and TRBJ2-1; TCRdb's D call, TRBD1, is unchecked because there is no DNA. TRBV5-3 is an ORF; its function is uncertain. The CDR3 sequence is 16 residues long. CDR3 sequence reads: CARSLGWQGKGDEQFF.

The chain joins TRBV7-2 to TRBJ2-7; without DNA, the TCRdb call of TRBD2 cannot be checked. This CDR3 has 19 amino acids. Germline V gene data show CDR1 as SGHTA and CDR2 as FQGNSA. CDR3 protein: CASSPRPGTSGGSSYEQYF. Full variable domain (outside the CDR3, taken from reference TRBV7-2 and TRBJ2-7): GAGVSQSPSNKVTEKGKDVELRCDPISGHTALYWYRQSLGQGLEFLIYFQGNSAPDKSGLPSDRFSAERTGGSVSTLTIQRTQQEDSAVYLCASSPRPGTSGGSSYEQYFGPGTRLTVT.

The chain uses TRBV27 and TRBJ2-1; TCRdb calls TRBD1, which cannot be checked without DNA. Germline assignment: CDR1 MNHEY and CDR2 SMNVEV (reference sequence). The CDR3 is 13 amino acids. CDR3 sequence: CASSLNRGRWQFF.

This chain links TRBV19 with TRBJ1-1; TCRdb picks TRBD1, but there is no DNA to check that call. The CDR3 totals 15 residues. CDR1 and CDR2 from the germline V gene are LNHDA and SQIVND (reference sequence). CDR3: CASNGISARDTEAFF.

The gene calls are TRBV5-1 and TRBJ1-2; TCRdb designates TRBD1, a call that cannot be tested without DNA. Germline CDR1 and CDR2: SGHRS and YFSETQ. The CDR3 is 14 residues long. The CDR3 loop is CASSLSLNRDGYTF.